Sequencing of this T cell receptor beta chain was carried out in a study of radiation and T cells in renal cell carcinoma. Assay used: immunoSEQ multiplex PCR; TCRdb lists only in-frame clones, some missing. The sample lists 100,000 to 150,000 clones, 81% occurring once. Broader study findings: Baseline intratumoral clonotype presence is unknown without pretreatment biopsies. Top tumor clonotypes rose in blood 2 weeks post-radiation, then contracted.

With V trimmed by 1 base and J by 4 bases, 6 bases remained unmatched. The CDR3 contains 16 residues. The germline gives CDR1 SGHTA, CDR2 FQGNSA. With regard to this clone: The antigen is undetermined.

Time point in this sample: blood 2 weeks post-SBRT. The sample's treatment: 15 Gy SBRT to primary tumor, nephrectomy 4 weeks later. The receptor comes from a middle-aged man with renal cell carcinoma. The chain employs TRBV7-2 and TRBJ2-3; 9 bases map to TRBD2. Sequencing was performed on blood, taken from a patient whose treatment included radiotherapy and nephrectomy. The CDR3 nucleotides are TGTGCCAGCAGCTTAGGCCCTAGCGGGGTGCCAGATACGCAGTATTTT. Its translation is CASSLGPSGVPDTQYF.